The T cell receptor (beta chain) under discussion was sequenced for a study of CD8 T cells in ankylosing spondylitis. This clonotype was counted ten times or more. Its antigen remains unknown. Study-wide results and limits: Disease-linked clones bore a CD8+ phenotype, appearing relatively rarely in peripheral blood.

Quantitative 5'-RACE was performed with molecular barcodes, and it yielded the TCR beta libraries. A single record per CDR3 protein comes from TCRdb applying MiXCR to the 5' RACE reads. The sample has under 400,000 distinct CDR3 sequences, 9.5% to 13% seen once. Trimming stripped 4 bases from V and 1 base from J, with 13 bases between. The CDR3 sequence is 15 residues long. CDR1 is SNHLY and CDR2 is FYNNEI in the germline V gene. The V call is TRBV2, the J call TRBJ1-1, with D unclear. The material sequenced was blood, either unsorted or a sorted T cell fraction (not recorded which). The TCR sequence derives from a female donor with ankylosing spondylitis or in good health (not recorded which). CDR3 sequence reads: CASSARRGENTEAFF. Written as DNA, the CDR3 is TGTGCCAGCAGTGCCAGGCGTGGGGAGAACACTGAAGCTTTCTTT.